The clone carrying this T cell receptor (beta chain) has just a few counts. This CDR3 comprises 14 residues. Trimming shortened V by 0 bases and J by 5 bases, and 10 bases separated the two germline ends. Germline-derived CDR1 and CDR2 are SGHDN and FVKESK. This sample is part of a study of T cells in Graves' hyperthyroidism and ophthalmopathy. What was amplified from RNA transcripts were TCR beta CDR3 regions. The TCR CDR3 was amplified in a first-round RT-PCR using the HTBI primer set. TCRdb reprocessed the multiplex PCR reads via MiXCR and lists one record per CDR3 protein. The sample yields 640,000 or so distinct CDR3 sequences, approximately 15% seen once.

Source material: blood. The TCR comes from a woman in her thirties or forties with Graves' ophthalmopathy. The rearrangement uses TRBV14 and TRBJ2-5; D is undetermined. This chain's CDR3 is CASSQDLALETQYF. The CDR3 DNA reads TGTGCCAGCAGCCAAGATCTGGCGTTGGAGACCCAGTACTTC. Drawing the rest from reference TRBV14 and TRBJ2-5, the complete variable domain is EAGVTQFPSHSVIEKGQTVTLRCDPISGHDNLYWYRRVMGKEIKFLLHFVKESKQDESGMPNNRFLAERTGGTYSTLKVQPAELEDSGVYFCASSQDLALETQYFGPGTRLLVL.